This T cell receptor beta chain is from a study of T-cell reconstitution after alpha-beta-depleted transplantation in children. This clonotype was detected only a few times. CDR1 is SNHLY, CDR2 FYNNEI, per germline. This CDR3 comprises 15 residues. Trimming removed 3 bases from V and 3 bases from J; junction bases left unmatched: 3. Researchers prepared the TCRbeta library using unique molecular identifiers, the study reports. MiXCR was run by TCRdb on the PCR reads, yielding one entry per CDR3 protein. The data show 490,000 or so distinct CDR3 sequences, approximately 12% seen once. This chain links TRBV2 with TRBJ2-2, with 8 bases that match TRBD1. The input for sequencing was PBMCs from the stem cell graft donor, taken from the stem cell graft. The TCR was taken from a human donor who donated a stem cell graft to a child with combined immunodeficiency. The CDR3 nucleotides read TGTGCCAGCAGTGACAGGGGGCAAGACACCGGGGAGCTGTTTTTT. Its translation is CASSDRGQDTGELFF.